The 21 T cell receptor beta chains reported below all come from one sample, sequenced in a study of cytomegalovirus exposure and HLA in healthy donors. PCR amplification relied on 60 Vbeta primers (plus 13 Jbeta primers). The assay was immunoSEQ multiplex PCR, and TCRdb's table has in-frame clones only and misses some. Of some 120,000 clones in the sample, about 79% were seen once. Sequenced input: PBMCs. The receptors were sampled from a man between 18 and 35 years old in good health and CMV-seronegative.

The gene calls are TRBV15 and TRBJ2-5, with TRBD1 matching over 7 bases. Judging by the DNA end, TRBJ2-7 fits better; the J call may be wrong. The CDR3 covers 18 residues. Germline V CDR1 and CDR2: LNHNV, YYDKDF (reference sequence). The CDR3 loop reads CATSRRISQGVRRYEQYF. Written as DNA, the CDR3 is TGTGCCACCAGCAGGCGTATTTCTCAGGGGGTACGCCGCTACGAGCAGTACTTC.

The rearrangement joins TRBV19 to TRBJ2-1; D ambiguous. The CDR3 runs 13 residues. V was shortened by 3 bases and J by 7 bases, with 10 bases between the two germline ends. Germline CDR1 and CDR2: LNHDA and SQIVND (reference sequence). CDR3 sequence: CASSIGLPNEQFF. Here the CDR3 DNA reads TGTGCCAGTAGTATCGGTCTCCCGAATGAGCAGTTCTTC.

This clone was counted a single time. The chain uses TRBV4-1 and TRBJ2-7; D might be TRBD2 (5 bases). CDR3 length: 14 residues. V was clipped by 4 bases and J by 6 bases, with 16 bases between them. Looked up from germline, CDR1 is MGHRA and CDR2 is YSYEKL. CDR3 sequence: CASSPIGRRSEQYV. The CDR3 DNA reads TGCGCCAGCAGCCCGATAGGCCGGAGGAGCGAGCAGTACGTC.

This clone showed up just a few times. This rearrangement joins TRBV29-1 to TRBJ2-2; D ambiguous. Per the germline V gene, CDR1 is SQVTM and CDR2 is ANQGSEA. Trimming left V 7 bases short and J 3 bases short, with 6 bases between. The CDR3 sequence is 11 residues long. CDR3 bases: TGCAGCGGAGCTGACACCGGGGAGCTGTTTTTT. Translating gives CSGADTGELFF.

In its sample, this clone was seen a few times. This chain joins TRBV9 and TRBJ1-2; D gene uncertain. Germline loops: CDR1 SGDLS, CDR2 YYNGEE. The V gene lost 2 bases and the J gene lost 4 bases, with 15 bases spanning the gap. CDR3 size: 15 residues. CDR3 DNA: TGTGCCAGCAGCGTTGATCCCGATTCTAGCTATGGCTACACCTTC. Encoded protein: CASSVDPDSSYGYTF. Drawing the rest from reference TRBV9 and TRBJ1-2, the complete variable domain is DSGVTQTPKHLITATGQRVTLRCSPRSGDLSVYWYQQSLDQGLQFLIQYYNGEERAKGNILERFSAQQFPDLHSELNLSSLELGDSALYFCASSVDPDSSYGYTFGSGTRLTVV.

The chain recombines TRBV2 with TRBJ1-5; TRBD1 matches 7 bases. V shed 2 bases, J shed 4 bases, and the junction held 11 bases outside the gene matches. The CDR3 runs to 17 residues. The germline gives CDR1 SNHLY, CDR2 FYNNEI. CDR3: CASSERRGLRDNQPQHF. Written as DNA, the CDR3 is TGTGCCAGCAGTGAAAGGAGGGGGCTCAGGGATAATCAGCCCCAGCATTTT.

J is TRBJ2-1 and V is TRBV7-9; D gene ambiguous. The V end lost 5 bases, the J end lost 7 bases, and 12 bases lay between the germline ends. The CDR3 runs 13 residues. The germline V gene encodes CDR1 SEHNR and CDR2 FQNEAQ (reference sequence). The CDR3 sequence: CASSPEPRNEQFF. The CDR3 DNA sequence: TGTGCCAGCAGCCCCGAGCCGCGGAATGAGCAGTTCTTC.

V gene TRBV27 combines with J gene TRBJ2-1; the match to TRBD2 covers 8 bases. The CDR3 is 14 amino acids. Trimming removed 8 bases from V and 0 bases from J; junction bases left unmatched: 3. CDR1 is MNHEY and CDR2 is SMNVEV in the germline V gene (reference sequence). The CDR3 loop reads CASGLADSYNEQFF. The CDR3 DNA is TGTGCCAGCGGACTAGCAGACTCCTACAATGAGCAGTTCTTC.

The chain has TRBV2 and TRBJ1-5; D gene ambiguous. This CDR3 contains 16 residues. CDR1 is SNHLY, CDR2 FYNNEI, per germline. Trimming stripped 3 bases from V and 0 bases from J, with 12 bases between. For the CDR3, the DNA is TGTGCCAGCAGTGAGGAGGAGCATTATAGCAATCAGCCCCAGCATTTT. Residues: CASSEEEHYSNQPQHF.

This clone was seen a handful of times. The CDR3 DNA reads as TGTGCCAGCAGCGGCAGGGGTAGCAATCAGCCCCAGCATTTT. Translating it yields CASSGRGSNQPQHF. J is TRBJ1-5 and V is TRBV7-9; possibly TRBD1 for D (6 bases). Looked up from germline, CDR1 is SEHNR and CDR2 is FQNEAQ (reference sequence). This CDR3 has 14 residues. Trimming cost V 5 bases and J 0 bases, with 8 bases left between them.

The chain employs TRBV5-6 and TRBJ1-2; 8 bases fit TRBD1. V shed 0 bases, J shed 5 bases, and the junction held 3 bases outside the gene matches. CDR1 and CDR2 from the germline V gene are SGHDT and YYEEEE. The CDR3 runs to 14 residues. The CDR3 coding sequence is TGTGCCAGCAGCTTGGGGGACAGGCGTTATGGCTACACCTTC. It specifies CASSLGDRRYGYTF.

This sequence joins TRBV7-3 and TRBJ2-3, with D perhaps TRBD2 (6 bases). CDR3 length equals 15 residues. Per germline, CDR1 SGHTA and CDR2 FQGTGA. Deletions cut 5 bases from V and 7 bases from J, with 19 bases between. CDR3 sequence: CASSESGTDSYTQYF. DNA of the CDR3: TGTGCCAGCAGCGAATCCGGGACTGACTCTTATACGCAGTATTTT.

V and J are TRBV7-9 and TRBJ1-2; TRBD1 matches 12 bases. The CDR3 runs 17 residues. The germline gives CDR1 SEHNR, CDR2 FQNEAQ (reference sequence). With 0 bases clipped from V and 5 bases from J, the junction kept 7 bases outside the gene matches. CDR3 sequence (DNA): TGTGCCAGCAGCTTAGCGTTCCGGGACAGGGGGCAATATGGCTACACCTTC. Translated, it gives CASSLAFRDRGQYGYTF.

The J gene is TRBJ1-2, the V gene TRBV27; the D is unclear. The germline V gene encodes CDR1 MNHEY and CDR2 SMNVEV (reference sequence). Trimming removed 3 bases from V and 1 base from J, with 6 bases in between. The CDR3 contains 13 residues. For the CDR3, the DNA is TGTGCCAGCAGTTTGGGCAGTAACTATGGCTACACCTTC. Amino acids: CASSLGSNYGYTF.

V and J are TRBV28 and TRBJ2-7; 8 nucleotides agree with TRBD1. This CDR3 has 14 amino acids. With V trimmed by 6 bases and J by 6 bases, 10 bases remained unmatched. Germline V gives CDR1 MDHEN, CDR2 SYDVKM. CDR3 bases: TGTGCCAGCAGGCCGGGACAGGTCTCTCGCGAGCAGTACTTC. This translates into CASRPGQVSREQYF. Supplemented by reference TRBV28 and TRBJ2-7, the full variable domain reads DVKVTQSSRYLVKRTGEKVFLECVQDMDHENMFWYRQDPGLGLRLIYFSYDVKMKEKGDIPEGYSVSREKKERFSLILESASTNQTSMYLCASRPGQVSREQYFGPGTRLTVT.

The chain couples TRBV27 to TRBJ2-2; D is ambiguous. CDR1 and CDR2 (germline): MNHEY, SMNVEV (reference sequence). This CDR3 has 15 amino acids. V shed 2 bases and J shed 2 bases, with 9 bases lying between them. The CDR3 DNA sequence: TGTGCCAGCAGTTTACGGGTTTTCAACACCGGGGAGCTGTTTTTT. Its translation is CASSLRVFNTGELFF.

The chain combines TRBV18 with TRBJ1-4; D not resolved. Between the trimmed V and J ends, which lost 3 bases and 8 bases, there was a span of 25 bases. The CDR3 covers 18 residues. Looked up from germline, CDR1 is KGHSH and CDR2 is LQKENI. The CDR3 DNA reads TGTGCCAGCTCACCGTGGGCGAGTGGAGGACCGTTAGGGGAAAAACTGTTTTTT. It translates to CASSPWASGGPLGEKLFF.

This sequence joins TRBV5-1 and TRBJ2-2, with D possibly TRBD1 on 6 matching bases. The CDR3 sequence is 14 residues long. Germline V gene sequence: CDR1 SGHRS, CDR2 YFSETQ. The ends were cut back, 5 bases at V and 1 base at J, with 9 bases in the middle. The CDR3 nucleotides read TGCGCCAGCAGACCACAGGGGAACACCGGGGAGCTGTTTTTT. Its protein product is CASRPQGNTGELFF.

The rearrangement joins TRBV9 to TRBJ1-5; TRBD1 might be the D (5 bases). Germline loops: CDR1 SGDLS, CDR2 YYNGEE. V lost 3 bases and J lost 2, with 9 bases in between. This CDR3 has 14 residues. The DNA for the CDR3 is TGTGCCAGCAGCGCCCGGGGGGGCAATCAGCCCCAGCATTTT. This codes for CASSARGGNQPQHF.

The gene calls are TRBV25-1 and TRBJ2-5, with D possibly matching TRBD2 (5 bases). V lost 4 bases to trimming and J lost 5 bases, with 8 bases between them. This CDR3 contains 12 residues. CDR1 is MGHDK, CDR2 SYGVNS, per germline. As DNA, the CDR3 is TGTGCCAGCAGTGCGGGGTGGGAGACCCAGTACTTC. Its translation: CASSAGWETQYF. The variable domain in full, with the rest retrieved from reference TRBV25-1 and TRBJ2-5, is EADIYQTPRYLVIGTGKKITLECSQTMGHDKMYWYQQDPGMELHLIHYSYGVNSTEKGDLSSESTVSRIRTEHFPLTLESARPSHTSQYLCASSAGWETQYFGPGTRLLVL.

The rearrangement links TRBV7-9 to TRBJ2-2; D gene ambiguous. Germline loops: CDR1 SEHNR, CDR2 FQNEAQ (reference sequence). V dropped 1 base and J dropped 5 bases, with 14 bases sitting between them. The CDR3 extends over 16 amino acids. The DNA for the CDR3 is TGTGCCAGCAGCTTAGGTTGGGCCCCTGGAACCGGGGAGCTGTTTTTT. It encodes CASSLGWAPGTGELFF.